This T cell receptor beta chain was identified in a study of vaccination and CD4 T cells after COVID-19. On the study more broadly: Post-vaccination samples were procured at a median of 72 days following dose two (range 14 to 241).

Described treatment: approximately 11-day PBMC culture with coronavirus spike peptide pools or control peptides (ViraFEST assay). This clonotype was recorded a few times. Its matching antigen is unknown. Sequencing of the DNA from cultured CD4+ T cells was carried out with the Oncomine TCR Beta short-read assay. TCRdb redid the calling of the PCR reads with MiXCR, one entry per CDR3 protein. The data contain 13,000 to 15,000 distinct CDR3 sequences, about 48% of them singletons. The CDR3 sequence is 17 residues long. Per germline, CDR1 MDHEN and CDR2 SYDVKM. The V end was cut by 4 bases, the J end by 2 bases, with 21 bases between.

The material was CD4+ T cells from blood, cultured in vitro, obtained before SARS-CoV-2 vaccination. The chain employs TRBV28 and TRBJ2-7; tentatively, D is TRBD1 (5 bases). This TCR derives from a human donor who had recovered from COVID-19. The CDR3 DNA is TGTGCCAGCAGTTCAAACGACAGAATCCGAAGGGCCTACGAGCAGTACTTC. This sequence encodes CASSSNDRIRRAYEQYF.